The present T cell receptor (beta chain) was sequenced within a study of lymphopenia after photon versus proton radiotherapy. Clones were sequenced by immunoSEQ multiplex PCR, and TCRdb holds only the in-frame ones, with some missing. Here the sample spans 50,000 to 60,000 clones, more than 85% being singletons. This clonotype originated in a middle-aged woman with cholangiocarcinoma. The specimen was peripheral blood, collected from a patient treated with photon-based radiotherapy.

The CDR3 here is CASSPQNGASYEQYF. CDR3 DNA sequence: TGTGCCAGCTCACCACAAAACGGGGCCTCCTACGAGCAGTACTTC. The rearrangement links TRBV18 to TRBJ2-7; TRBD1 or TRBD2 may be the D gene (5 bases each). The germline CDR1 and CDR2 sequences are KGHSH and LQKENI. The CDR3 contains 15 residues. V was shortened by 1 base and J by 0 bases, with 10 bases between the two germline ends.